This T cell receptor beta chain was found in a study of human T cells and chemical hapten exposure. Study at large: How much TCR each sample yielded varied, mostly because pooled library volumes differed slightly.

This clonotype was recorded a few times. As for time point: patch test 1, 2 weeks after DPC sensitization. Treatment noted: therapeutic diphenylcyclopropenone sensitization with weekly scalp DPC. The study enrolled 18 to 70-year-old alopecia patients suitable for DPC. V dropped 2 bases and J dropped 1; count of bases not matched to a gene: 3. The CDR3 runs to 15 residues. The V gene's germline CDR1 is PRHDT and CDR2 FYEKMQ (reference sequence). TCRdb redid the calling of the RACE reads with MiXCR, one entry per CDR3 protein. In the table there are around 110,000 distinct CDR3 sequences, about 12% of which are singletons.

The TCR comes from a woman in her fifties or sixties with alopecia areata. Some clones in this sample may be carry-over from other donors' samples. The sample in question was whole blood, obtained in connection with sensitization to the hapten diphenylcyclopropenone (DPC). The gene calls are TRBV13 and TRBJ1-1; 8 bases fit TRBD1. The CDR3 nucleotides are TGTGCCAGCAGCTTATGGGGACAGGAGAACACTGAAGCTTTCTTT. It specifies CASSLWGQENTEAFF.